One sample yielded the 8 T cell receptor beta chains listed below, sequenced in a study of T-cell reconstitution after alpha-beta-depleted transplantation in children. Preparation of the TCRbeta library used unique molecular identifiers. TCRdb reanalysed the PCR reads using MiXCR and keeps one entry per CDR3 protein. The sample consists of fewer than 550,000 distinct CDR3 sequences, 11% of them appearing once. The material sequenced was PBMCs, mostly from graft donor cells, taken 180 days after TCRalphabeta/CD19-depleted stem cell transplant. All receptors come from a female patient aged 2-10 years who had a stem cell transplant for aplastic anemia, so the T cells may come from the graft donor.

Only a few counts were recorded for this clonotype. The CDR3, as DNA: TGTGCCAGCAGCGGGGGCCTTTCGGCGGGGGGGCTCACAGATACGCAGTATTTT. This sequence encodes CASSGGLSAGGLTDTQYF. The chain couples TRBV9 to TRBJ2-3, with 9 bases lining up with TRBD2. Germline trimming cut 3 bases from V and 2 bases from J; bases unmatched to any gene: 13. The CDR3 covers 18 residues. CDR1 is SGDLS, CDR2 YYNGEE, per germline.

This clonotype was picked up many times. V and J are TRBV7-2 and TRBJ2-5, with D perhaps matching TRBD1 or TRBD2 (5 bases each). This CDR3 contains 13 residues. Germline assignment: CDR1 SGHTA and CDR2 FQGNSA. The V end lost 3 bases, the J end lost 1 base, and 6 bases lay between the germline ends. The CDR3 here is CASSLGVQETQYF. The CDR3 nucleotides are TGTGCCAGCAGCTTGGGGGTCCAAGAGACCCAGTACTTC.

This clonotype appeared a few times. This chain joins TRBV4-1 and TRBJ2-1; D gene ambiguous. The germline V and J ends were trimmed by 0 bases and 2 bases, with 14 bases remaining between them. This CDR3 contains 17 residues. Germline V gene data show CDR1 as MGHRA and CDR2 as YSYEKL. CDR3 loop: CASSQDPFSPTYNEQFF. In nucleotides, the CDR3 is TGCGCCAGCAGCCAAGATCCGTTCTCCCCCACCTACAATGAGCAGTTCTTC.

In this sample, this clonotype turned up many times. J is TRBJ2-1 and V is TRBV5-1; 13 bases are a match to TRBD2. Unmatched junction bases numbered 4, after V lost 0 bases and J lost 7 bases. Germline assignment: CDR1 SGHRS and CDR2 YFSETQ. The CDR3 is 16 amino acids. DNA for the CDR3: TGCGCCAGCAGCTTGGGCGGACTAGCGGGAGAGAATGAGCAGTTCTTC. Translation: CASSLGGLAGENEQFF.

This clonotype was found a few times. The chain uses TRBV5-1 and TRBJ2-1, with 8 bases lining up with TRBD2. Per the germline V gene, CDR1 is SGHRS and CDR2 is YFSETQ. V was clipped by 9 bases and J by 4 bases; unmatched bases: 6. The CDR3 spans 13 residues. The CDR3 DNA sequence: TGCGCCACCGAGCGGGAGCGTTACAATGAGCAGTTCTTC. Translation: CATERERYNEQFF.

This clonotype appeared a few times. The genes are TRBV20-1 and TRBJ2-7; TRBD1 matches at 10 bases. V gave up 1 base and J gave up 2 bases; unmatched junction bases: 2. Germline CDR1 and CDR2: DFQATT and SNEGSKA (reference sequence). The CDR3 totals 14 residues. Here the CDR3 reads CSARADRGPYEQYF. CDR3 sequence (DNA): TGCAGTGCTAGAGCCGACAGGGGGCCCTACGAGCAGTACTTC.

The chain links TRBV7-9 to TRBJ1-1; D not resolved. This CDR3 contains 14 residues. The V gene lost 5 bases and the J gene lost 13 bases, with 23 bases spanning the gap. CDR1 is SEHNR and CDR2 is FQNEAQ in the germline V gene (reference sequence). The CDR3 protein is CASSNAKEERWDFF. In DNA form, the CDR3 reads TGTGCCAGCAGCAACGCCAAAGAAGAGAGATGGGATTTCTTT.

There are many counts of this clonotype. This chain links TRBV20-1 with TRBJ1-1; 9 nucleotides match TRBD1. Germline V gene sequence: CDR1 DFQATT, CDR2 SNEGSKA (reference sequence). The CDR3 runs to 15 residues. Trimming removed 7 bases from V and 4 bases from J; junction bases left unmatched: 13. The CDR3 loop is CSVQGQGWGTTEAFF. Written as DNA, the CDR3 is TGCAGTGTCCAGGGACAGGGATGGGGAACCACTGAAGCTTTCTTT.